A selection of T cell receptor beta chains follows, all from one sample in a study of T cell changes during pregnancy in multiple sclerosis. The data were produced by immunoSEQ multiplex PCR, yet TCRdb's version contains in-frame clones alone and is incomplete. Among about 38,000 clones listed, about nine tenths were seen once. The sample in question was CD4+ T cells from peripheral blood mononuclear cells, obtained after pregnancy. The source of these receptors is a female donor in good health, enrolled as a control in a pregnancy study. The CDR3 runs from the conserved cysteine through the conserved F or W. Each record gives: J gene, V gene, D gene, CDR3 length, CDR3 protein. D genes are given only for firm matches.

TRBJ1-5 TRBV6-6 NA 15 CASSYSQAGNQPQHF
TRBJ2-1 TRBV5-1 TRBD2 18 CASSLAASGGALYNEQFF
TRBJ1-5 TRBV25-1 NA 15 CASSESLGSNQPQHF
TRBJ1-1 TRBV5-4 NA 15 CASSLGQHMNTEAFF
TRBJ2-3 TRBV19 TRBD1 17 CASSSGQGMTSTDTQYF
TRBJ2-5 TRBV10-3 NA 14 CAISEGGAEETQYF
TRBJ1-5 TRBV13 TRBD1 15 CASSLDRGGNQPQHF
TRBJ2-1 TRBV7-2 TRBD1 15 CASSLGTGYYNEQFF
TRBJ2-7 TRBV6-5 NA 11 CASSAGWEQYF
TRBJ1-3 TRBV7-2 NA 13 CASGLHTGNTIYF
TRBJ1-4 TRBV19 NA 13 CASSRQLNEKLFF
TRBJ1-3 TRBV11-2 TRBD1 14 CASSQGVSGNTIYF
TRBJ2-3 TRBV27 NA 15 CASSLGPVRRDTQYF
TRBJ1-1 TRBV7-9 NA 14 CASSPRRGGTEAFF
TRBJ1-5 TRBV6-5 TRBD1 15 CASSPTGHSNQPQHF
TRBJ2-7 TRBV5-1 TRBD2 15 CASSPGSGGIYEQYF
TRBJ1-6 TRBV7-8 NA 16 CASSLEGIIHNSPLHF
TRBJ2-5 TRBV9 NA 14 CASSPRASLETQYF
TRBJ2-5 TRBV11-2 TRBD2 16 CASSLPLAAGQETQYF
TRBJ2-1 TRBV7-8 TRBD2 15 CASTHQRGRDNEQFF
TRBJ2-2 TRBV7-2 NA 17 CASSLATGPGRTGELFF
TRBJ2-5 TRBV30 TRBD2 16 CAWSGVGLAGSETQYF
TRBJ1-1 TRBV6-6 NA 10 CASLNTEAFF
TRBJ1-1 TRBV7-9 NA 13 CASSPDRQYEAFF
TRBJ1-1 TRBV5-1 NA 19 CASSLAMESWGGLGTEAFF
TRBJ1-5 TRBV5-1 TRBD1 15 CASSPQGASNQPQHF
TRBJ1-2 TRBV5-1 TRBD1 14 CASSSGQGVYGYTF
TRBJ1-1 TRBV7-9 TRBD1 14 CASSLGTGTGEAFF
TRBJ1-1 TRBV7-2 NA 13 CASSRLGGTEAFF
TRBJ2-7 TRBV15 TRBD1 14 CATSRGDSYDEQYF
TRBJ2-5 TRBV5-1 TRBD2 16 CASSSSGGSLRETQYF
TRBJ2-1 TRBV5-1 TRBD2 15 CASSLTSGRSGEQFF
TRBJ2-5 TRBV6-1 NA 13 CASSTSLPETQYF
TRBJ2-5 TRBV14 NA 12 CASSQEGRTQYF
TRBJ2-2 TRBV7-2 TRBD1 15 CASSTWDRATGELFF
TRBJ2-7 TRBV30 NA 11 CAWKRTYEQYF
TRBJ2-3 TRBV9 TRBD2 16 CASSKGTSAMTDTQYF
TRBJ1-2 TRBV5-1 TRBD1 13 CASSLQGFSGYTF
TRBJ2-1 TRBV5-1 TRBD2 13 CASSPLLADEQFF
TRBJ2-7 TRBV5-6 NA 16 CASSSSRRGSAYEQYF
TRBJ1-4 TRBV27 NA 14 CASSLSRAREKLFF
TRBJ1-4 TRBV5-1 NA 12 CASSMTGWELFF
TRBJ2-1 TRBV5-1 NA 13 CASSGDNHNEQFF
TRBJ1-2 TRBV14 NA 14 CASSQVPTFGGYTF
TRBJ1-1 TRBV18 TRBD1 18 CASSPRVGQGAARTEAFF
TRBJ1-3 TRBV5-6 TRBD1 16 CASSLLAGGSGNTIYF
TRBJ1-3 TRBV7-9 NA 16 CASSPSPGHSGNTIYF
TRBJ1-2 TRBV27 NA 13 CASSSGGYYGYTF